This section outlines one TCR beta chain sequence together with its context. The data stem from a study of shared clonotypes between healthy human individuals. The assay was immunoSEQ multiplex PCR, and TCRdb's table has in-frame clones only and misses some. In the table there are 550,000 to 850,000 clones, just under 75% of which are singletons. Trimming pared 0 bases from V and 3 bases from J, leaving 6 bases between. This CDR3 is built from 13 residues. Looked up from germline, CDR1 is SGHAT and CDR2 is FQNNGV. The clonotype comes from a woman aged 25 to 39 in good health. The specimen was memory CD4+ T cells sorted from blood. Sample subset: CD45RA-negative fraction. This sequence joins TRBV11-2 and TRBJ2-7; D is ambiguous. CDR3 DNA: TGTGCCAGCAGCTTAGAGCCGGACTACGAGCAGTACTTC. It translates to CASSLEPDYEQYF.